A single sample gave rise to the 32 T cell receptor beta chains below, sequenced in a study of T cell responses to AZD1222 COVID-19 vaccine. TCRdb's table, derived via immunoSEQ multiplex PCR, lists solely in-frame clones and lacks some. The sample has tens of thousands of clones, approximately 88% seen once. Sequencing was performed on peripheral blood, taken 28 days after the second AZD1222 dose. Receptor source: an adult who received the AZD1222 COVID-19 vaccine.

The genes are TRBV18 and TRBJ1-1, with 9 bases identical to TRBD1. V lost 5 bases to trimming and J lost 4 bases; unmatched junction nucleotides: 8. The germline gives CDR1 KGHSH, CDR2 LQKENI. This CDR3 comprises 15 residues. CDR3 residues: CASSWSGQGGTEAFF. The CDR3 nucleotides are TGTGCCAGCTCATGGTCGGGACAGGGAGGCACTGAAGCTTTCTTT.

The rearrangement joins TRBV6-5 to TRBJ2-3; D might be TRBD2 (5 bases). Germline V CDR1 and CDR2: MNHEY, SVGAGI. This CDR3 comprises 14 residues. V was shortened by 2 bases and J by 6 bases, with 12 bases between the two germline ends. The CDR3 region is CASSYRASPDTQYF. The CDR3 DNA follows: TGTGCCAGCAGTTACCGGGCTAGCCCCGATACGCAGTATTTT.

This chain uses TRBV2 with TRBJ2-2, with a weak D call TRBD2 (5 bases). Trimming pared 8 bases from V and 6 bases from J, leaving 10 bases between. The CDR3 totals 12 residues. From germline, CDR1 is SNHLY and CDR2 FYNNEI. The CDR3 DNA follows: TGTGCCAGCGGAACACTAGCCGGGGAGCTGTTTTTT. Amino acid sequence: CASGTLAGELFF. The full variable domain, rest sourced from reference TRBV2 and TRBJ2-2, is EPEVTQTPSHQVTQMGQEVILRCVPISNHLYFYWYRQILGQKVEFLVSFYNNEISEKSEIFDDQFSVERPDGSNFTLKIRSTKLEDSAMYFCASGTLAGELFFGEGSRLTVL.

This chain joins TRBV5-1 and TRBJ2-3, with a tentative D call TRBD1 (5 bases). V lost 1 base and J lost 3, with 6 bases in between. Germline assignment: CDR1 SGHRS and CDR2 YFSETQ. CDR3 length equals 13 residues. CDR3 coding DNA: TGCGCCAGCAGCTTGAGACAGACAGATACGCAGTATTTT. This translates into CASSLRQTDTQYF.

The V call is TRBV6-5, the J call TRBJ1-1; TRBD1 aligns across 7 bases. The CDR3 extends over 15 amino acids. V lost 5 bases, J lost 4 bases, and 10 bases stayed unmatched. The germline CDR1 and CDR2 sequences are MNHEY and SVGAGI. CDR3 DNA sequence: TGTGCCAGCAGTCGACAGGGCGGGCATGGCACTGAAGCTTTCTTT. It yields the protein CASSRQGGHGTEAFF.

The chain is built from TRBV7-9 and TRBJ1-2; no definite D call. In germline, CDR1 is SEHNR, CDR2 FQNEAQ (reference sequence). The CDR3 consists of 15 residues. V shed 1 base and J shed 3 bases, with 12 bases lying between them. CDR3 DNA sequence: TGTGCCAGCAGCTTAGAGAGGGCCTCCTACTATGGCTACACCTTC. The encoded protein is CASSLERASYYGYTF.

CDR3 DNA sequence: TGTGCCAGCTCACCGACTCCAGGGGGCCTTCAGCCCCAGCATTTT. This translates into CASSPTPGGLQPQHF. The gene calls are TRBV18 and TRBJ1-5, with TRBD1 matching 8 bases. The CDR3 covers 15 residues. Trimming at V came to 3 bases and at J to 6 bases, leaving 7 bases not matched to a gene. CDR1 and CDR2 (germline): KGHSH, LQKENI.

The chain combines TRBV18 with TRBJ2-7, with TRBD1 identical over 8 bases. CDR1 KGHSH and CDR2 LQKENI come from the germline V gene. V shed 4 bases, J shed 0 bases, and the junction held 8 bases outside the gene matches. The CDR3 is 16 amino acids. Here the CDR3 DNA reads TGTGCCAGCTCACATCGACAGGGGACGAGCTCCTACGAGCAGTACTTC. This codes for CASSHRQGTSSYEQYF. The full variable domain, rest sourced from reference TRBV18 and TRBJ2-7, is NAGVMQNPRHLVRRRGQEARLRCSPMKGHSHVYWYRQLPEEGLKFMVYLQKENIIDESGMPKERFSAEFPKEGPSILRIQQVVRGDSAAYFCASSHRQGTSSYEQYFGPGTRLTVT.

The gene calls are TRBV5-6 and TRBJ2-3, with D uncertain. The V end lost 4 bases, the J end lost 0 bases, and 12 bases lay between the germline ends. Germline CDR1 and CDR2: SGHDT and YYEEEE. There are 15 residues in the CDR3. In DNA, the CDR3 is TGTGCCAGCAGCCGCTTCGGCGGTAGCACAGATACGCAGTATTTT. This gives the protein CASSRFGGSTDTQYF. Using reference TRBV5-6 and TRBJ2-3 for the parts outside the CDR3, the full variable domain is DAGVTQSPTHLIKTRGQQVTLRCSPKSGHDTVSWYQQALGQGPQFIFQYYEEEERQRGNFPDRFSGHQFPNYSSELNVNALLLGDSALYLCASSRFGGSTDTQYFGPGTRLTVL.

The chain recombines TRBV7-2 with TRBJ2-6; either TRBD1 or TRBD2 may fit D (5 bases each). The germline gives CDR1 SGHTA, CDR2 FQGNSA. This CDR3 spans 16 amino acids. The ends were cut back, 5 bases at V and 4 bases at J, with 15 bases in the middle. The CDR3 nucleotides read TGTGCCAGCAGCCTCACTCTTGGGACCGGGGCCAACGTCCTGACTTTC. Amino acids: CASSLTLGTGANVLTF.

This sequence joins TRBV6-5 and TRBJ2-7; 12 bases line up with TRBD2. Per the germline V gene, CDR1 is MNHEY and CDR2 is SVGAGI. This CDR3 spans 16 amino acids. Losses at the gene ends were 0 bases for V and 2 bases for J; bases not matched to a gene: 2. The CDR3 protein is CASSYSASGGAYEQYF. The CDR3 nucleotides are TGTGCCAGCAGTTACTCAGCTAGCGGGGGGGCCTACGAGCAGTACTTC.

The chain uses TRBV3-1 (or the pseudogene TRBV3-2) and TRBJ2-2; D possibly matches TRBD1 or TRBD2 (5 bases each). V lost 4 bases and J 4 bases, leaving 13 bases between the germline ends. There are 15 residues in the CDR3. Germline assignment: CDR1 LGHDT and CDR2 YNNKEL (reference sequence). The CDR3 here is CASSPGQGATGELFF. The CDR3 bases are TGTGCCAGCAGCCCAGGCCAGGGAGCCACCGGGGAGCTGTTTTTT.

This clone was seen just once. J is TRBJ1-4 and V is TRBV24-1; D remains ambiguous. Trimming removed 4 bases from V and 0 bases from J, with 14 bases in between. In germline, CDR1 is KGHDR, CDR2 SFDVKD. The CDR3 contains 17 residues. CDR3 protein: CATSDPGRATTNEKLFF. The DNA of the CDR3 is TGTGCCACCAGTGACCCTGGACGGGCTACAACTAATGAAAAACTGTTTTTT.

This chain uses TRBV19 with TRBJ2-2, with TRBD2 matching 13 bases. The CDR3 is 14 amino acids. Germline CDR1 reads LNHDA; CDR2 reads SQIVND (reference sequence). V shed 6 bases, J shed 9 bases, and the junction held 4 bases outside the gene matches. The CDR3 coding sequence is TGTGCCAGTAGACTAGCGGGAGGGGGCCGGGAGCTGTTTTTT. This translates into CASRLAGGGRELFF.

The chain recombines TRBV6-2 or TRBV6-3 with TRBJ1-5; the match to TRBD1 covers 7 bases. With 5 bases clipped from V and 3 bases from J, the junction kept 7 bases outside the gene matches. The germline V gene encodes CDR1 MNHEY and CDR2 SVGEGT. CDR3 length equals 15 residues. CDR3 protein: CASSTTGDFNQPQHF. In DNA form, the CDR3 reads TGTGCCAGCAGTACTACAGGGGACTTCAATCAGCCCCAGCATTTT.

This clone was picked up a small number of times. The V gene is TRBV12-3 or TRBV12-4, the J gene TRBJ1-2; 9 bases fit TRBD1. Trimming cost V 6 bases and J 6 bases; bases outside gene matches: 5. This CDR3 is 13 amino acids long. CDR3 protein: CASSRGTGNGYTF. The CDR3 region has the DNA TGTGCCAGCAGCCGCGGGACAGGGAATGGCTACACCTTC.

The rearrangement joins TRBV12-3 or TRBV12-4 to TRBJ2-5, with D possibly matching TRBD2 (6 bases). V gave up 4 bases and J gave up 5 bases, with 11 bases separating them. This CDR3 spans 13 amino acids. The CDR3 DNA reads TGTGCCAGCAGTTATGGGAGGCGGGAGACCCAGTACTTC. Translating it yields CASSYGRRETQYF.

V is TRBV5-6 and J is TRBJ1-4; D is undetermined. The CDR3 contains 13 residues. V was clipped by 0 bases and J by 2 bases, with 2 bases between them. CDR1 and CDR2 (germline): SGHDT, YYEEEE. The CDR3 loop is CASSLVTNEKLFF. The CDR3 DNA sequence: TGTGCCAGCAGCTTGGTGACTAATGAAAAACTGTTTTTT.

The rearrangement joins TRBV2 to TRBJ1-4; TRBD1 might be the D (6 bases). V was trimmed by 10 bases and J by 2 bases, leaving 17 bases between them. CDR1 and CDR2 from the germline V gene are SNHLY and FYNNEI. CDR3 size: 15 residues. The CDR3 nucleotides are TGTGCCACCTCAAAAGAGGGGGGGACTAATGAAAAACTGTTTTTT. This encodes CATSKEGGTNEKLFF.

This chain connects TRBV19 to TRBJ2-2; D gene uncertain. The CDR3 is 13 amino acids. CDR1 is LNHDA, CDR2 SQIVND, per germline (reference sequence). The V gene lost 3 bases and the J gene lost 6 bases, with 8 bases spanning the gap. CDR3 sequence reads: CASSIPRAGELFF. The CDR3 DNA reads TGTGCCAGTAGTATCCCCCGGGCCGGGGAGCTGTTTTTT. Combining the CDR3 with reference TRBV19 and TRBJ2-2 gives the whole variable domain DGGITQSPKYLFRKEGQNVTLSCEQNLNHDAMYWYRQDPGQGLRLIYYSQIVNDFQKGDIAEGYSVSREKKESFPLTVTSAQKNPTAFYLCASSIPRAGELFFGEGSRLTVL.

J is TRBJ2-2 and V is TRBV7-7; no reliable D call. V gave up 6 bases and J gave up 6 bases, with 11 bases separating them. The CDR3 spans 13 residues. Germline CDR1 and CDR2: SSHAT and FNYEAQ (reference sequence). CDR3 in amino acids: CASSSFASGELFF. The CDR3 region has the DNA TGTGCCAGCAGTTCCTTTGCTTCCGGGGAGCTGTTTTTT.

The chain has TRBV9 and TRBJ2-7, with 7 bases fitting TRBD1. The CDR3 is 15 amino acids. Per germline, CDR1 SGDLS and CDR2 YYNGEE. V was pared by 4 bases and J by 4 bases, with 11 bases of the junction left unmatched. CDR3 in DNA: TGTGCCAGCAGCTTAGGACAGGTAGCCCAATACGAGCAGTACTTC. This gives the protein CASSLGQVAQYEQYF.

This chain joins TRBV7-2 and TRBJ1-2; tentatively, D is TRBD1 (5 bases). This CDR3 contains 13 residues. The germline V and J ends were trimmed by 4 bases and 2 bases, with 8 bases remaining between them. The germline gives CDR1 SGHTA, CDR2 FQGNSA. Here the CDR3 reads CASSWGRNYGYTF. Here the CDR3 DNA reads TGTGCCAGCAGCTGGGGACGGAACTATGGCTACACCTTC.

In this sample, this clone turned up once. The chain carries TRBV6-2 or TRBV6-3 and TRBJ2-3, with D possibly being TRBD1 (5 bases). Trimming pared 2 bases from V and 0 bases from J, leaving 12 bases between. The CDR3 totals 16 residues. CDR1 is MNHEY, CDR2 SVGEGT, per germline. CDR3 amino acids: CASSYDDRGSTDTQYF. The CDR3, as DNA: TGTGCCAGCAGTTACGATGACAGAGGTAGCACAGATACGCAGTATTTT.

The chain recombines TRBV5-1 with TRBJ2-1; TRBD2 might be the D (5 bases). Germline loops: CDR1 SGHRS, CDR2 YFSETQ. The V gene lost 0 bases and the J gene lost 6 bases, with 10 bases spanning the gap. This CDR3 is 14 amino acids long. CDR3 sequence (DNA): TGCGCCAGCAGCTTGGCCCCGGGGAGCAATGAGCAGTTCTTC. This encodes CASSLAPGSNEQFF.

The rearrangement links TRBV2 to TRBJ1-2; D remains unclear. In germline, CDR1 is SNHLY, CDR2 FYNNEI. The CDR3 has 11 amino acids. Trimming stripped 7 bases from V and 8 bases from J, with 11 bases between. The CDR3 loop reads CASTGNWGYTF. CDR3 nucleotide sequence: TGTGCCAGCACGGGGAATTGGGGCTACACCTTC. Full variable domain (outside the CDR3, taken from reference TRBV2 and TRBJ1-2): EPEVTQTPSHQVTQMGQEVILRCVPISNHLYFYWYRQILGQKVEFLVSFYNNEISEKSEIFDDQFSVERPDGSNFTLKIRSTKLEDSAMYFCASTGNWGYTFGSGTRLTVV.

This rearrangement joins TRBV5-1 to TRBJ1-6, with 7 bases matching TRBD1. This CDR3 spans 15 amino acids. Germline V lookup: CDR1 SGHRS, CDR2 YFSETQ. Germline trimming cut 0 bases from V and 8 bases from J; bases unmatched to any gene: 5. The CDR3 protein is CASSLAGQKYSPLHF. The CDR3 nucleotides read TGCGCCAGCAGCTTGGCGGGACAGAAATATTCACCCCTCCACTTT.

The rearrangement links TRBV7-2 to TRBJ2-5; 7 nucleotides align to TRBD1. With V trimmed by 2 bases and J by 4 bases, 4 bases remained unmatched. CDR1 and CDR2 (germline): SGHTA, FQGNSA. This CDR3 comprises 14 residues. The CDR3: CASSLSAGGETQYF. DNA of the CDR3: TGTGCCAGCAGCTTATCGGCAGGGGGAGAGACCCAGTACTTC.

The gene calls are TRBV25-1 and TRBJ1-5, with TRBD1 as a possible D gene (5 bases). The germline V gene encodes CDR1 MGHDK and CDR2 SYGVNS. Trimming removed 3 bases from V and 6 bases from J, with 12 bases in between. The CDR3 loop spans 14 amino acids. In nucleotides, the CDR3 is TGTGCCAGCAGTGATGGGGCCTATGGTCAGCCCCAGCATTTT. This gives the protein CASSDGAYGQPQHF.

This clone was found once. This chain uses TRBV11-1 with TRBJ2-1; 10 nucleotides align to TRBD2. The CDR3 length is 15 residues. The germline CDR1 and CDR2 sequences are SGHAT and FQDESV (reference sequence). The CDR3 region is CAIQLGSGRGNEQFF. For the CDR3, the DNA is TGTGCTATCCAGCTCGGGAGCGGGAGGGGTAATGAGCAGTTCTTC.

The gene calls are TRBV5-1 and TRBJ2-5, with D uncertain. CDR3 length equals 15 residues. Per germline, CDR1 SGHRS and CDR2 YFSETQ. Trimming shortened V by 0 bases and J by 4 bases, and 13 bases separated the two germline ends. DNA of the CDR3: TGCGCCAGCAGCTTGGCCTTCAGGATAGGAGAGACCCAGTACTTC. It encodes CASSLAFRIGETQYF.

The chain couples TRBV10-3 to TRBJ1-1; D possibly corresponds to TRBD1 (6 bases). The V and J ends lost 5 bases and 1 base respectively, with 11 bases between them. The CDR3 spans 14 residues. Germline assignment: CDR1 ENHRY and CDR2 SYGVKD. CDR3 nucleotides: TGTGCCATCAGTAGGACAGCCCAGAACACTGAAGCTTTCTTT. Its protein is CAISRTAQNTEAFF.